This is a list of T cell receptor beta chains from one sample in a study of blood T cell repertoires in COVID-19. The repertoire was sequenced with immunoSEQ multiplex PCR; TCRdb's copy has only in-frame clones and lacks some. The sample lists fewer than 200,000 clones; roughly four fifths were seen once. Sequenced input: peripheral blood. These receptors were taken from a woman aged 70 to 79 with COVID-19, enrolled during active disease. Both conserved end residues are part of each CDR3. A D gene is named only where the DNA matches it firmly. Size is stated for part of the rows, as once, few or many counts, or as a class when the clone is expanded.

clone size	V gene	D gene	J gene	CDR3 DNA	CDR3 protein
-	TRBV15	-	TRBJ1-1	TGTGCCACCAAGATGAGACCTTTACAGGGGAACACTGAAGCTTTCTTT	CATKMRPLQGNTEAFF
-	TRBV5-5	-	TRBJ1-4	TGTGCCAGCAGTAATGCAGGGTACTTAGAGGAAAAACTGTTTTTT	CASSNAGYLEEKLFF
-	TRBV18	-	TRBJ2-7	TGTGCCAGCACACAGCTCCCGCCGACAAGCTCCTACGAGCAGTACTTC	CASTQLPPTSSYEQYF
-	TRBV19	TRBD2	TRBJ2-5	TGTGCCAGTAGTATTCGTTTGGGGACTACAGAGACCCAGTACTTC	CASSIRLGTTETQYF
-	TRBV20-1	-	TRBJ1-2	TGCAGTGCTAGTGGCCGACAGGTTATTAACTATGGCTACACCTTC	CSASGRQVINYGYTF
-	TRBV5-8	-	TRBJ2-7	TGTGCCAGCAGCATTAACTCCTACGAGCAGTACTTC	CASSINSYEQYF
-	TRBV30	-	TRBJ2-5	TGTGCCTGGGGGGGGCAGACTAGAAAAGAGACCCAGTACTTC	CAWGGQTRKETQYF
-	TRBV30	-	TRBJ1-1	TGTGCCTGGAGACAGGAGAACACTGAAGCTTTCTTT	CAWRQENTEAFF
-	TRBV21-1	-	TRBJ1-1	TGTGCCAGCAGCAAAAAGGGAAACAGGGGACTCACTGAAGCTTTCTTT	CASSKKGNRGLTEAFF
once	TRBV7-6	TRBD1	TRBJ2-5	TGTGCCAGCACAAAAGGGGGCAACCCCAGGCAACAAGAGACCCAGTACTTC	CASTKGGNPRQQETQYF
once	TRBV13	TRBD2	TRBJ2-2	TGTGCCAGCAGCTCGGGGACTAGCGGGAGAGGGTGGACCGGGGAGCTGTTTTTT	CASSSGTSGRGWTGELFF
-	TRBV5-1	TRBD1	TRBJ1-2	TGCGCCAGCAGCTTACAGGGGGCTCAAGTTAACTATGGCTACACCTTC	CASSLQGAQVNYGYTF
-	TRBV6-6	-	TRBJ1-2	TGTGCCAGCAGATCCCGGAGATTCTATGGCTACACCTTC	CASRSRRFYGYTF
-	TRBV5-1	-	TRBJ1-6	TGCGCCAGCAGCTTGGGACAGAATTCACCCCTCCACTTT	CASSLGQNSPLHF
-	TRBV19	-	TRBJ2-2	TGTGCCAGTAGTACCGGGACTGTCTCGAACACCGGGGAGCTGTTTTTT	CASSTGTVSNTGELFF
-	TRBV2	TRBD1	TRBJ1-1	TGTGCCAGTCGGTTGGACAGGGGTAACACTGAAGCTTTCTTT	CASRLDRGNTEAFF
-	TRBV19	TRBD1	TRBJ1-1	TGTGCCAGTAGTACCCAGGGACAGGCGAACACTGAAGCTTTCTTT	CASSTQGQANTEAFF
-	TRBV20-1	TRBD1	TRBJ2-7	TGCAGTGCTAGTGCAGGGGGCAGGAACGAGCAGTACTTC	CSASAGGRNEQYF
few	TRBV19	TRBD1	TRBJ1-5	TGTGCCAGTAGTACAGGGGGCGGCAATCAGCCCCAGCATTTT	CASSTGGGNQPQHF
-	TRBV18	TRBD1	TRBJ1-1	TGTGCCAGCTCACCGGGACAGATGAACACTGAAGCTTTCTTT	CASSPGQMNTEAFF
-	TRBV10-3	TRBD1	TRBJ2-2	TGTGCCATCAGTCCGGGACAGGGGTCCGGGGAGCTGTTTTTT	CAISPGQGSGELFF
few	TRBV3-1/TRBV3-2	-	TRBJ1-1	TGTGCCAGCAGCCTACACAGGGTTCGCACTGAAGCTTTCTTT	CASSLHRVRTEAFF
once	TRBV7-2	-	TRBJ1-1	TGTGCCAGCAGCTCCCAGTGGAACACTGAAGCTTTCTTT	CASSSQWNTEAFF
-	TRBV7-8	TRBD2	TRBJ2-3	TGTGCCAGCAGCTTAGATCCAGCGGGAGTGTCAGATACGCAGTATTTT	CASSLDPAGVSDTQYF
-	TRBV11-2	-	TRBJ2-7	TGTGCCAGCAGCTTTGGGAGTTCTGCAGACTACGAGCAGTACTTC	CASSFGSSADYEQYF
-	TRBV28	-	TRBJ1-1	TGTGCCAGCAGCCTTACTACGCTCGGAAACACTGAAGCTTTCTTT	CASSLTTLGNTEAFF
-	TRBV19	TRBD1	TRBJ1-2	TGTGCCAGTAGTCCACGACAGGGGGGATACGGCTACACCTTC	CASSPRQGGYGYTF
-	TRBV5-4	-	TRBJ1-5	TGTGCCAGCAGCTTGGACGGGGGAGGCAATCAGCCCCAGCATTTT	CASSLDGGGNQPQHF